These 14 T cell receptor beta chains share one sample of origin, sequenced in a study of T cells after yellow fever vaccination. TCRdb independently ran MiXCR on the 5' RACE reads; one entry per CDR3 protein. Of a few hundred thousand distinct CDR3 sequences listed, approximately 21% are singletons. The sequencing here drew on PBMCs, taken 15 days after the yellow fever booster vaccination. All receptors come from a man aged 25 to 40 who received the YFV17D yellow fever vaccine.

The CDR3 is CASSLAGANSPLHF. As DNA, the CDR3 is TGTGCCAGCAGCTTAGCAGGGGCAAATTCACCCCTCCACTTT. V and J are TRBV7-9 and TRBJ1-6; TRBD1 might be the D (5 bases). There are 14 residues in the CDR3. V dropped 0 bases and J dropped 7 bases, with 7 bases sitting between them. CDR1 is SEHNR and CDR2 is FQNEAQ in the germline V gene (reference sequence).

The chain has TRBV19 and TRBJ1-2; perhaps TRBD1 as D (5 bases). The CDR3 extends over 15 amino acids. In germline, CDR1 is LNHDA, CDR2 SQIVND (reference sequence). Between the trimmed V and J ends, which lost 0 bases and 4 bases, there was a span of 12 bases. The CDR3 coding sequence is TGTGCCAGTAGTATAGATTACAGGAGTTTCTATGGCTACACCTTC. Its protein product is CASSIDYRSFYGYTF.

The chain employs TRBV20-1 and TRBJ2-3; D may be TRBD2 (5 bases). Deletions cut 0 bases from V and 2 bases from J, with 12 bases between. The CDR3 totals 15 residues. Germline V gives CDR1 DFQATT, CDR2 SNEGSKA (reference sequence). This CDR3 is CSARDHAGSTDTQYF. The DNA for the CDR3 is TGCAGTGCTAGAGATCATGCGGGCTCCACAGATACGCAGTATTTT.

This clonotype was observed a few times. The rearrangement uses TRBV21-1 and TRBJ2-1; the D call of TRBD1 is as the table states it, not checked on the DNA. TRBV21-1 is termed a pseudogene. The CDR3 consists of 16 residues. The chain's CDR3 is CASSHVIEIGGNEQFF. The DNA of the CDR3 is TGTGCCAGCAGCCACGTCATCGAAATAGGGGGGAATGAGCAGTTCTTC.

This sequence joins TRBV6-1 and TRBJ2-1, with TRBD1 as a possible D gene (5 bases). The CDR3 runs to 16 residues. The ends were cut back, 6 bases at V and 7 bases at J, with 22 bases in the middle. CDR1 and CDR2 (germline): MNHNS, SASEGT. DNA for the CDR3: TGTGCCAGCAGCCCACTTCAGGGAAACCTGGGTAATGAGCAGTTCTTC. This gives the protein CASSPLQGNLGNEQFF.

CDR3: CSARYAQEPQHF. In nucleotides, the CDR3 is TGCAGTGCTAGATATGCCCAGGAGCCCCAGCATTTT. J is TRBJ1-5 and V is TRBV20-1, with D unresolved. The V end was cut by 2 bases, the J end by 8 bases, with 10 bases between. The CDR3 runs to 12 residues. CDR1 is DFQATT, CDR2 SNEGSKA, per germline (reference sequence).

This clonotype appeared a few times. The CDR3 nucleotides read TGTGCCAGCACAGCGAGCGGGTCCTACGAGCAGTACTTC. Its protein is CASTASGSYEQYF. The chain employs TRBV25-1 and TRBJ2-7; weak D call: TRBD2 (6 bases). Germline lookup yields CDR1 MGHDK and CDR2 SYGVNS. The V end was cut by 7 bases, the J end by 1 base, with 11 bases between. This CDR3 has 13 residues.

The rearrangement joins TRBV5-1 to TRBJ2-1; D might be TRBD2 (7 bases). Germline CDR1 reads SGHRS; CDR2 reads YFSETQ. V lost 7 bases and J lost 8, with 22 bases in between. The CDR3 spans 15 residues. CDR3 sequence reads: CASSGAGAGVYEQFF. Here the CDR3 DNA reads TGCGCCAGCTCCGGGGCGGGGGCTGGTGTCTATGAGCAGTTCTTC.

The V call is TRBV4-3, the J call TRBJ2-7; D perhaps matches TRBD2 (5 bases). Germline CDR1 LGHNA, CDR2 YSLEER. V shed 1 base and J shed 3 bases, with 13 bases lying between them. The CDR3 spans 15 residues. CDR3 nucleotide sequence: TGCGCCAGCAGCCAAGTTTTGGAAGCGGTCTACGAGCAGTACTTC. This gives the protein CASSQVLEAVYEQYF.

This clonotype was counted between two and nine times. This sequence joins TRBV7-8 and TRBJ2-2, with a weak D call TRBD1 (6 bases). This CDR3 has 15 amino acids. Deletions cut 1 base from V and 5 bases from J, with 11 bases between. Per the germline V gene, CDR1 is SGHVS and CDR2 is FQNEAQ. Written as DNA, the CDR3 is TGTGCCAGCAGCTTAGTGGGGACAACAACCGGGGAGCTGTTTTTT. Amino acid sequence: CASSLVGTTTGELFF. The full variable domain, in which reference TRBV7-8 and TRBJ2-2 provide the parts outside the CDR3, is GAGVSQSPRYKVAKRGQDVALRCDPISGHVSLFWYQQALGQGPEFLTYFQNEAQLDKSGLPSDRFFAERPEGSVSTLKIQRTQQEDSAVYLCASSLVGTTTGELFFGEGSRLTVL.

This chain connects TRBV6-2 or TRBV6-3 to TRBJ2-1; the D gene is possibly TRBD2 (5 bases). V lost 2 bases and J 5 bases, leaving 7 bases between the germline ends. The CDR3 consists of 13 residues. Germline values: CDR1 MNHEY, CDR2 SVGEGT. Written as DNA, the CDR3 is TGTGCCAGCAGTTACAACGGGAACAATGAGCAGTTCTTC. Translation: CASSYNGNNEQFF.

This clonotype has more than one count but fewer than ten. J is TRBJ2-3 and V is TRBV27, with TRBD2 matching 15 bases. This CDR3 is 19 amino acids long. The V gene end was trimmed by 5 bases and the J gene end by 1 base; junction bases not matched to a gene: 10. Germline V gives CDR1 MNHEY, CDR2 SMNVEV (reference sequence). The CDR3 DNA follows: TGTGCCAGCAGTAGAACCGGGACTAGCGGGAGGTTTGGCACAGATACGCAGTATTTT. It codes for CASSRTGTSGRFGTDTQYF.

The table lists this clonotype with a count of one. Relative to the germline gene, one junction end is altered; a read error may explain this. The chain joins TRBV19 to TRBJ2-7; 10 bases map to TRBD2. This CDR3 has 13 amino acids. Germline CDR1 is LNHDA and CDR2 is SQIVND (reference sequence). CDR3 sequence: CACRERTSGEQYF. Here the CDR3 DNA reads TGTGCCTGTAGGGAGAGGACTAGCGGCGAGCAGTACTTC.

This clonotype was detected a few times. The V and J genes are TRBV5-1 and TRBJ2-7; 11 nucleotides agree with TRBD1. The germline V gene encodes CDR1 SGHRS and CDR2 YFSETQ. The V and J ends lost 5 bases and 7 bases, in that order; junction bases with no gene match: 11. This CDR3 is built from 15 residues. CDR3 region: CASSFSGQGAEEQYF. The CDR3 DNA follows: TGCGCCAGCAGTTTTAGCGGACAGGGGGCGGAAGAGCAGTACTTC. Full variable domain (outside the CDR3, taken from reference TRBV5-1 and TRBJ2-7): KAGVTQTPRYLIKTRGQQVTLSCSPISGHRSVSWYQQTPGQGLQFLFEYFSETQRNKGNFPGRFSGRQFSNSRSEMNVSTLELGDSALYLCASSFSGQGAEEQYFGPGTRLTVT.